This record concerns one T cell receptor (beta chain) sequence. Authors' analysis steps: Researchers report that nucleated cell counts were estimated from reference gene primer amplification. Generated by immunoSEQ multiplex PCR, the TCRdb table keeps only in-frame clones and is missing some. Clone size and the V and J calls come from that table; the DNA yielded D and trimming. The sample shows about 90,000 clones, 80% of them seen only once. This entry belongs to a study of blood T cell repertoires in COVID-19. Study as a whole: Material from acute and convalescent COVID-19 was sourced from the United States, Italy and Spain. Nucleic acid was either cDNA or gDNA, and it came from T cells, B-cell-depleted T cells, or PBMCs.

Trimming removed 3 bases from V and 8 bases from J; junction bases left unmatched: 4. There are 14 residues in the CDR3. Germline CDR1 reads MGHDK; CDR2 reads SYGVNS. The clonotype comes from a woman between 65 and 79 years old with acute or convalescent COVID-19. The source material was peripheral blood. V usage is TRBV25-1 and J usage is TRBJ2-1; 10 bases are a match to TRBD2. In DNA, the CDR3 is TGTGCCAGCAGTGACCCTAGCGGGAGTCATGAGCAGTTCTTC. Translated: CASSDPSGSHEQFF.